These T cell receptor beta chains were read from a single sample in a study of CXCR3-negative and CXCR3-positive naive CD8 T cells. TCRdb re-analyzed the 5' RACE reads; it lists each CDR3 protein once, without DNA. Here the sample table reports over 7,000 distinct CDR3 sequences. The sequenced material came from naive CXCR3- CD8+ T cells from blood. The receptors were gathered from a human donor in good health. Some clones in this sample may be carry-over from other donors' samples. Both conserved end residues are part of each CDR3. Some rows have no size entry. The others give once, few or many, or a class for an expanded clone.

NA	TRBJ2-6	TRBV19	CASSMAGVSSGANVLTF
medium-sized	TRBJ2-5	TRBV29-1	CSVDGQFIQETQYF
medium-sized	TRBJ2-1	TRBV25-1	CASSTGAGNEQFF
NA	TRBJ2-3	TRBV7-9	CASSSRQPGQGSTQYF
NA	TRBJ2-1	TRBV2	CASSWTSGSWQFF
medium-sized	TRBJ1-2	TRBV29-1	CSAVDRLYGGYTF
NA	TRBJ2-1	TRBV29-1	CSVARASSNEQFF
NA	TRBJ2-5	TRBV6-2/TRBV6-3	CASSYFSPLAGGETQYF
medium-sized	TRBJ1-5	TRBV12-5	CASGLGTGDQPQHF
NA	TRBJ1-5	TRBV4-1	CASSQEGLVDQPQHF
NA	TRBJ2-3	TRBV15	CATSSPTRPDTQYF
medium-sized	TRBJ2-1	TRBV19	CASRQLAGGNNEQFF
NA	TRBJ2-3	TRBV29-1	CSFPPGGRAVDTQYF
medium-sized	TRBJ2-2	TRBV12-3/TRBV12-4	CASSPAQLAGGQTGELFF
NA	TRBJ1-5	TRBV19	CASSPEAGGANQPQHF
NA	TRBJ2-2	TRBV12-3/TRBV12-4	CASSSSGRRTGELFF
medium-sized	TRBJ2-7	TRBV4-2	CASSQDWGSSYEQYF
medium-sized	TRBJ2-1	TRBV24-1	CATNGGSSYNEQFF
NA	TRBJ2-1	TRBV5-6	CASSFDYNEQFF
medium-sized	TRBJ2-3	TRBV21-1	CASSKSRGRPDTQYF
medium-sized	TRBJ2-1	TRBV29-1	CSVVLGLTGDEQFF
NA	TRBJ2-2	TRBV29-1	CSVEDNTGELFF
medium-sized	TRBJ2-1	TRBV30	CAWSVSGSYNEQFF
NA	TRBJ2-7	TRBV7-9	CASSPPSSYEQYF
NA	TRBJ2-5	TRBV11-2	CASSLAYSFQETQYF
NA	TRBJ1-1	TRBV7-9	CASGVAGSEAFF
medium-sized	TRBJ2-5	TRBV29-1	CSVDRSQETQYF
NA	TRBJ2-1	TRBV20-1	CSAREAAAYNEQFF
medium-sized	TRBJ1-4	TRBV7-8	CASSPRISGEKLFF
NA	TRBJ2-5	TRBV3-1	CASRQGTWETQYF
NA	TRBJ2-3	TRBV4-3	CASSQVALAGVADTQYF
NA	TRBJ2-1	TRBV29-1	CSVRGISGFSYNEQFF
NA	TRBJ1-1	TRBV7-6	CASSTTAAGTEAFF
NA	TRBJ2-1	TRBV4-2	CASSLTLRDNFPNEQFF